Listed below are T cell receptor beta chains from one sample, sequenced in a study of cytomegalovirus exposure and HLA in healthy donors. Here immunoSEQ multiplex PCR was the method, and the copy in TCRdb shows in-frame clones only, minus some. Seen here are 150,000 to 200,000 clones, just under 85% observed once, and the top ten hold around 4.9%. What was sequenced was PBMCs. The receptor source for this set is a girl aged 10 to 17 in good health and CMV-seropositive. Each CDR3 is given with its conserved first and last residue. The D gene is left open where the match is weak. Clone size is stated in some rows and not others, as once, few, many or a class when expanded.

size	D	V	J	CDR3	DNA
once	.	TRBV19	TRBJ1-6	CASSYTGAPLHF	TGTGCCAGTAGTTACACAGGTGCACCCCTCCACTTT
once	.	TRBV27	TRBJ1-5	CASSPGPRGQPQHF	TGTGCCAGCAGCCCCGGGCCGCGGGGTCAGCCCCAGCATTTT
.	.	TRBV29-1	TRBJ2-7	CSVEGLSSYEQYF	TGCAGCGTTGAAGGTCTAAGCTCCTACGAGCAGTACTTC
once	.	TRBV6-5	TRBJ2-7	CASSYSRGVYEQYF	TGTGCCAGCAGTTACTCCCGCGGGGTCTACGAGCAGTACTTC
.	.	TRBV20-1	TRBJ1-1	CSARLNEAFF	TGCAGTGCTAGACTTAATGAAGCTTTCTTT
.	.	TRBV7-8	TRBJ2-7	CASSLTTRQYF	TGTGCCAGCAGCTTAACAACAAGGCAGTACTTC
.	TRBD1	TRBV11-2	TRBJ2-2	CASSPGQGVTGELFF	TGTGCCAGCAGCCCAGGACAGGGGGTGACCGGGGAGCTGTTTTTT
.	.	TRBV5-1	TRBJ2-3	CASSLGGGTTDTQYF	TGCGCCAGCAGCTTGGGGGGGGGCACTACAGATACGCAGTATTTT
.	TRBD2	TRBV5-4	TRBJ2-7	CASSGGVGGYEQYF	TGTGCCAGCAGCGGGGGGGTGGGGGGCTACGAGCAGTACTTC
.	.	TRBV4-1	TRBJ2-5	CASSQVQNQETQYF	TGCGCCAGCAGCCAAGTCCAAAACCAAGAGACCCAGTACTTC
.	TRBD1	TRBV11-2	TRBJ1-2	CASSLGSKRTGYGYTF	TGTGCCAGCAGCTTAGGTTCCAAAAGGACAGGCTATGGCTACACCTTC
.	.	TRBV7-9	TRBJ1-4	CASSPNEKLFF	TGTGCCAGCAGCCCGAATGAAAAACTGTTTTTT
once	TRBD1	TRBV19	TRBJ2-3	CASSIAKGATDTQYF	TGTGCCAGTAGTATAGCTAAGGGGGCCACAGATACGCAGTATTTT
.	TRBD2	TRBV5-1	TRBJ2-7	CASSGGTSGYEQYF	TGCGCCAGCAGCGGCGGGACTAGCGGCTACGAGCAGTACTTC
.	.	TRBV9	TRBJ1-1	CASSARGTEAFF	TGTGCCAGCAGCGCCAGGGGCACTGAAGCTTTCTTT
.	.	TRBV18	TRBJ2-2	CASSPAGTGELFF	TGTGCCAGCTCACCAGCGGGGACCGGGGAGCTGTTTTTT
.	TRBD2	TRBV5-1	TRBJ2-3	CASSFERTSDPDTQYF	TGCGCCAGCAGCTTCGAAAGGACTAGCGATCCAGATACGCAGTATTTT
.	.	TRBV11-2	TRBJ1-1	CASSVGGGNTEAFF	TGTGCCAGCAGCGTAGGCGGCGGGAACACTGAAGCTTTCTTT
.	TRBD1	TRBV4-2	TRBJ2-2	CASSQEGTGVAGELFF	TGTGCCAGCAGCCAAGAGGGGACAGGGGTAGCCGGGGAGCTGTTTTTT
.	.	TRBV9	TRBJ1-3	CASSVNGAGNTIYF	TGTGCCAGCAGCGTAAATGGGGCCGGAAACACCATATATTTT
.	TRBD1	TRBV5-6	TRBJ1-2	CASSRTGGIYGYTF	TGTGCCAGCAGCAGGACAGGGGGCATCTATGGCTACACCTTC
once	.	TRBV5-5	TRBJ1-5	CASSDTPGNQPQHF	TGTGCCAGCAGCGACACACCGGGCAATCAGCCCCAGCATTTT
.	TRBD2	TRBV11-3	TRBJ2-5	CASRLGLAGQLETQYF	TGTGCCAGCAGATTGGGACTAGCGGGGCAGTTAGAGACCCAGTACTTC
.	.	TRBV11-2	TRBJ2-7	CASSFSGHEQYF	TGTGCCAGCAGCTTTAGTGGTCACGAGCAGTACTTC
.	TRBD1	TRBV30	TRBJ1-1	CAWSVPTGGAEAFF	TGTGCCTGGAGTGTACCGACAGGGGGGGCTGAAGCTTTCTTT
.	TRBD2	TRBV9	TRBJ2-1	CASSRELAGYNEQFF	TGTGCCAGCAGCCGCGAACTAGCGGGGTACAATGAGCAGTTCTTC
few	.	TRBV7-9	TRBJ1-5	CASSAQGSAFNQPQHF	TGTGCCAGCAGCGCCCAGGGTTCCGCTTTCAATCAGCCCCAGCATTTT
.	.	TRBV30	TRBJ1-1	CAWSRRHPNTEAFF	TGTGCCTGGAGTAGAAGACACCCGAACACTGAAGCTTTCTTT
.	.	TRBV5-4	TRBJ1-1	CASSALGRLNTEAFF	TGTGCCAGCAGCGCGCTAGGTCGGCTTAACACTGAAGCTTTCTTT
.	.	TRBV6-1	TRBJ1-1	CASSEAGDVLEAFF	TGTGCCAGCAGTGAAGCGGGAGACGTTTTGGAAGCTTTCTTT
.	TRBD1	TRBV5-1	TRBJ2-7	CASSSAGTGSYEQYF	TGCGCCAGCAGTTCGGCCGGGACAGGGTCCTACGAGCAGTACTTC
.	TRBD1	TRBV5-1	TRBJ2-2	CASSLIGTANTGELFF	TGCGCCAGCAGCTTAATCGGGACAGCGAACACCGGGGAGCTGTTTTTT
.	.	TRBV6-1	TRBJ1-5	CASRAATQGIQPQHF	TGTGCCAGCAGGGCAGCAACGCAGGGAATTCAGCCCCAGCATTTT
.	.	TRBV2	TRBJ1-2	CASSEGAGWNYGYTF	TGTGCCAGCAGTGAAGGAGCAGGGTGGAACTATGGCTACACCTTC
few	.	TRBV7-2	TRBJ2-7	CASSFVEMSYEQYF	TGTGCCAGCAGCTTTGTCGAAATGTCCTACGAGCAGTACTTC
.	TRBD1	TRBV5-1	TRBJ1-1	CASSYGQGAPGATEAFF	TGCGCCAGCAGTTACGGACAGGGGGCGCCGGGGGCCACTGAAGCTTTCTTT
.	TRBD1	TRBV6-6	TRBJ1-2	CASSYSDRGNGYTF	TGTGCCAGCAGTTACTCCGACAGGGGTAATGGCTACACCTTC
.	.	TRBV5-1	TRBJ1-1	CASSFWDMNTEAFF	TGCGCCAGCAGCTTTTGGGACATGAACACTGAAGCTTTCTTT